The entry that follows covers one TCR beta chain sequence. The CDR3 runs 13 residues. Germline lookup yields CDR1 MNHEY and CDR2 SVGAGI. V gave up 6 bases and J gave up 3 bases, with 11 bases separating them. TCRdb keeps only in-frame clones here, not all; method: immunoSEQ multiplex PCR. The sample includes about 93,000 clones, around 89% of them seen just once. The data stem from a study of T cell responses to AZD1222 COVID-19 vaccine. The receptor comes from an adult who received the AZD1222 COVID-19 vaccine. The chain joins TRBV6-5 to TRBJ1-2, with no clear D. This sample comprised peripheral blood, obtained 28 days after the second AZD1222 dose. The chain's CDR3 is CASSHREYYGYTF. The CDR3 nucleotides read TGTGCCAGCAGCCACCGGGAATACTATGGCTACACCTTC.